One and the same sample provided the 13 T cell receptor beta chains below, sequenced in a study of cytomegalovirus exposure and HLA in healthy donors. Researchers ran the PCR with 60 Vbeta and 13 Jbeta primers. Clones were sequenced by immunoSEQ multiplex PCR, and TCRdb holds only the in-frame ones, with some missing. Of about 140,000 clones in the sample, approximately 84% were seen once. The sequenced material came from PBMCs. The source is a man aged 25 to 45 in good health and CMV-seropositive.

The chain uses TRBV18 and TRBJ1-4; D not certain. CDR3 length: 16 amino acids. Per germline, CDR1 KGHSH and CDR2 LQKENI. V was clipped by 3 bases and J by 0 bases, with 11 bases between them. This chain's CDR3 is CASSPRTASTNEKLFF. CDR3 nucleotides: TGTGCCAGCTCACCTAGGACTGCCTCAACTAATGAAAAACTGTTTTTT.

The CDR3 region has the DNA TGTGCCAGCAGCTTAGCGCCGGGTGAGCAGTTCTTC. Amino acids: CASSLAPGEQFF. V gene TRBV7-9 combines with J gene TRBJ2-1; D is undetermined. This CDR3 contains 12 residues. CDR1 is SEHNR, CDR2 FQNEAQ, per germline (reference sequence). Deletions cut 0 bases from V and 9 bases from J, with 6 bases between.

This chain links TRBV5-6 with TRBJ2-3; 9 bases align to TRBD2. There are 15 residues in the CDR3. Germline loops: CDR1 SGHDT, CDR2 YYEEEE. V shed 5 bases, J shed 4 bases, and the junction held 8 bases outside the gene matches. The CDR3 nucleotides read TGTGCCAGCAGTATTGGCGGGGGGGGCTCAGATACGCAGTATTTT. Its protein is CASSIGGGGSDTQYF.

The J gene is TRBJ1-1, the V gene TRBV29-1; D is ambiguous. V was trimmed by 1 base and J by 0 bases, leaving 15 bases between them. The CDR3 totals 16 residues. Germline CDR1 reads SQVTM; CDR2 reads ANQGSEA. This CDR3 is CSVEGLPRAMNTEAFF. CDR3 bases: TGCAGCGTTGAAGGACTACCCCGCGCCATGAACACTGAAGCTTTCTTT.

CDR3 nucleotides: TGTGCCATCAGTGGCGGGGGAGCGGGACGCACAGATACGCAGTATTTT. Protein: CAISGGGAGRTDTQYF. The chain is built from TRBV10-3 and TRBJ2-3; 7 nucleotides agree with TRBD2. The CDR3 sequence is 16 residues long. Germline V CDR1 and CDR2: ENHRY, SYGVKD. Losses at the gene ends were 4 bases for V and 1 base for J; bases not matched to a gene: 8.

The rearrangement joins TRBV11-2 to TRBJ2-2, with TRBD2 matching 7 bases. CDR3 length: 14 residues. CDR1 and CDR2 from the germline V gene are SGHAT and FQNNGV. V gave up 8 bases and J gave up 6 bases; unmatched junction bases: 9. The CDR3: CASRLAGVAGELFF. The CDR3 DNA reads TGTGCCAGCCGACTCGCGGGGGTGGCCGGGGAGCTGTTTTTT.

The rearrangement uses TRBV14 and TRBJ1-3; D perhaps matches TRBD1 (6 bases). CDR3 length: 15 residues. The V gene lost 3 bases and the J gene lost 0 bases, with 9 bases spanning the gap. The germline V gene has CDR1 SGHDN and CDR2 FVKESK. The CDR3 region has the DNA TGTGCCAGCAGCCAGCAGACAGGCTCTGGAAACACCATATATTTT. This encodes CASSQQTGSGNTIYF.

The chain couples TRBV6-5 to TRBJ2-5; 7 positions match TRBD2. Trimming at V came to 8 bases and at J to 7 bases, leaving 10 bases not matched to a gene. This CDR3 spans 13 amino acids. Looked up from germline, CDR1 is MNHEY and CDR2 is SVGAGI. CDR3: CASAASGLGTQYF. In DNA form, the CDR3 reads TGTGCCAGCGCCGCTAGCGGCCTCGGGACCCAGTACTTC.

This chain links TRBV6-5 with TRBJ1-3; D perhaps matches TRBD1 (6 bases). The CDR3 is 14 amino acids. V lost 6 bases and J lost 4, with 13 bases in between. Germline-derived CDR1 and CDR2 are MNHEY and SVGAGI. In DNA, the CDR3 is TGTGCCAGCAGACCCGGACAGCAGGGAAACACCATATATTTT. Its protein is CASRPGQQGNTIYF.

The genes are TRBV5-1 and TRBJ2-5; 9 positions agree with TRBD1. This CDR3 is built from 16 residues. Germline-derived CDR1 and CDR2 are SGHRS and YFSETQ. With 0 bases clipped from V and 0 bases from J, the junction kept 3 bases outside the gene matches. For the CDR3, the DNA is TGCGCCAGCAGCTTGGCCGGGACAGGGAACCAAGAGACCCAGTACTTC. Translated, it gives CASSLAGTGNQETQYF.

This rearrangement joins TRBV6-6 to TRBJ2-1, with D possibly TRBD2 on 5 matching bases. V was cut by 5 bases and J by 8 bases, with 13 bases left in between. CDR1 is MNHNY and CDR2 is SVGAGI in the germline V gene (reference sequence). This CDR3 comprises 13 residues. The CDR3 DNA reads TGTGCCAGCAGTCTTACTAGGGCGGATGAGCAGTTCTTC. Its protein product is CASSLTRADEQFF.

The V gene is TRBV6-1, the J gene TRBJ1-2, with unresolved D. Germline CDR1 reads MNHNS; CDR2 reads SASEGT. Trimming removed 7 bases from V and 4 bases from J, with 10 bases in between. This CDR3 comprises 12 residues. The CDR3 loop is CASTVSPYGYTF. In DNA, the CDR3 is TGTGCCAGCACGGTCTCCCCCTATGGCTACACCTTC.

This chain joins TRBV28 and TRBJ1-6; 7 nucleotides line up with TRBD1. The CDR3 spans 16 residues. The germline V gene encodes CDR1 MDHEN and CDR2 SYDVKM. Trimming took 5 bases from V and 2 from J; bases not matched to a gene: 6. CDR3 coding DNA: TGTGCCAGCAGTATACCCAGGGGGACCTATAATTCACCCCTCCACTTT. It translates to CASSIPRGTYNSPLHF.